The 32 T cell receptor beta chains reported below all come from one sample, sequenced in a study of cytomegalovirus exposure and HLA in healthy donors. The PCR had 60 Vbeta and 13 Jbeta primers. Profiled with immunoSEQ multiplex PCR; TCRdb holds only in-frame clones, not every one. The data show about 54,000 clones, 82% seen once. Sequencing was done on a sample of PBMCs. The origin of the receptors is a woman in her late teens or twenties in good health and CMV-seronegative.

This chain uses TRBV7-8 with TRBJ2-7, with 8 bases fitting TRBD2. The CDR3 loop spans 14 amino acids. V was clipped by 7 bases and J by 6 bases; unmatched bases: 11. Germline V lookup: CDR1 SGHVS, CDR2 FQNEAQ. The CDR3 DNA is TGTGCCAGCACCACGTCACGGGGGGGGGTCGAGCAGTACTTC. Protein sequence: CASTTSRGGVEQYF.

The J gene is TRBJ2-7, the V gene TRBV4-2, with D hard to call. The ends were cut back, 0 bases at V and 2 bases at J, with 11 bases in the middle. The CDR3 spans 15 residues. The germline gives CDR1 LGHNA, CDR2 YNFKEQ. The DNA of the CDR3 is TGTGCCAGCAGCCAAGAGGAGAAGCCGGCCTACGAGCAGTACTTC. As protein: CASSQEEKPAYEQYF.

This rearrangement joins TRBV19 to TRBJ1-6; 7 bases align to TRBD1. Germline CDR1 LNHDA, CDR2 SQIVND (reference sequence). Germline trimming cut 5 bases from V and 7 bases from J; bases unmatched to any gene: 5. The length of the CDR3 is 14 residues. CDR3 bases: TGTGCCAGTAGTTTGGACAGGCCCAATTCACCCCTCCACTTT. It encodes CASSLDRPNSPLHF.

The J gene is TRBJ2-3, the V gene TRBV28; 12 bases match TRBD1. The germline gives CDR1 MDHEN, CDR2 SYDVKM. Unmatched junction bases numbered 9, after V lost 6 bases and J lost 5 bases. The CDR3 is made up of 16 amino acids. CDR3 protein: CASRSPGQGAGDTQYF. CDR3 in DNA: TGTGCCAGCAGGTCTCCGGGACAGGGGGCTGGAGATACGCAGTATTTT.

The rearrangement links TRBV10-1 to TRBJ1-1; a possible D gene is TRBD1 (5 bases). CDR1 WNHNN and CDR2 SYGVQD come from the germline V gene (reference sequence). This CDR3 is built from 13 residues. The V and J ends lost 7 bases and 3 bases respectively, with 12 bases between them. DNA for the CDR3: TGCGCCAGCAAGGGTCGGGGGGACACTGAAGCTTTCTTT. This codes for CASKGRGDTEAFF.

The chain combines TRBV11-2 with TRBJ2-1, with 9 positions matching TRBD1. Trimming at V came to 6 bases and at J to 5 bases, leaving 8 bases not matched to a gene. Germline V gives CDR1 SGHAT, CDR2 FQNNGV. The CDR3 runs to 15 residues. CDR3 sequence: CASSHRGPGNNEQFF. The CDR3 DNA follows: TGTGCCAGCAGTCACAGGGGGCCAGGGAACAATGAGCAGTTCTTC.

V is TRBV7-9 and J is TRBJ2-1, with D hard to call. Germline CDR1 reads SEHNR; CDR2 reads FQNEAQ (reference sequence). The V end lost 5 bases, the J end lost 4 bases, and 3 bases lay between the germline ends. CDR3 size: 11 residues. DNA for the CDR3: TGTGCCAGCAGCCGTTACAATGAGCAGTTCTTC. It translates to CASSRYNEQFF.

V usage is TRBV13 and J usage is TRBJ2-1; no definite D call. Trimming cost V 0 bases and J 5 bases, with 11 bases left between them. The germline V gene encodes CDR1 PRHDT and CDR2 FYEKMQ (reference sequence). CDR3 length: 15 amino acids. The CDR3 protein is CASSLGVIADNEQFF. CDR3 coding DNA: TGTGCCAGCAGCTTAGGCGTGATAGCAGACAATGAGCAGTTCTTC.

The rearrangement links TRBV19 to TRBJ2-1; TRBD1 aligns across 7 bases. Germline CDR1 is LNHDA and CDR2 is SQIVND (reference sequence). The CDR3 has 14 amino acids. Trimming removed 2 bases from V and 5 bases from J; junction bases left unmatched: 3. Here the CDR3 reads CASSIRGRHNEQFF. CDR3 sequence (DNA): TGTGCCAGTAGTATAAGGGGGCGCCACAATGAGCAGTTCTTC. The complete variable domain, with remaining parts taken from reference TRBV19 and TRBJ2-1, reads DGGITQSPKYLFRKEGQNVTLSCEQNLNHDAMYWYRQDPGQGLRLIYYSQIVNDFQKGDIAEGYSVSREKKESFPLTVTSAQKNPTAFYLCASSIRGRHNEQFFGPGTRLTVL.

The chain is built from TRBV18 and TRBJ1-1; 7 positions agree with TRBD1. J was trimmed by 4 bases and V by 6 bases; bases with no gene match: 8. The germline V gene has CDR1 KGHSH and CDR2 LQKENI. This CDR3 has 14 residues. CDR3 protein: CASSGENRGTEAFF. The DNA of the CDR3 is TGTGCCAGCTCCGGGGAAAACAGGGGCACTGAAGCTTTCTTT.

The chain is built from TRBV29-1 and TRBJ2-7, with D unresolved. CDR1 and CDR2 from the germline V gene are SQVTM and ANQGSEA. V was clipped by 2 bases and J by 6 bases, with 11 bases between them. The CDR3 has 12 amino acids. CDR3 coding DNA: TGCAGCGTTGAACTACGGCCAGGCGAGCAGTACTTC. It translates to CSVELRPGEQYF.

CDR3 in DNA: TGTGCCAGCAGTTTAGGACGGGCAGGGATCACTGAAGCTTTCTTT. Translated, it gives CASSLGRAGITEAFF. This rearrangement joins TRBV28 to TRBJ1-1; possible D gene TRBD1, 5 bases. This CDR3 contains 15 residues. The germline CDR1 and CDR2 sequences are MDHEN and SYDVKM. V lost 2 bases to trimming and J lost 4 bases, with 14 bases between them.

The chain combines TRBV14 with TRBJ1-6; D gene unclear. Germline assignment: CDR1 SGHDN and CDR2 FVKESK. This CDR3 region has 14 residues. Trimming removed 1 base from V and 10 bases from J, with 11 bases in between. The CDR3 reads CASSQVNGESPLHF. CDR3 nucleotides: TGTGCCAGCAGCCAAGTAAACGGGGAATCACCCCTCCACTTT.

The rearrangement joins TRBV7-9 to TRBJ2-7; 9 nucleotides agree with TRBD1. J lost 6 bases, V lost 3 bases, and 9 bases had no gene match. From germline, CDR1 is SEHNR and CDR2 FQNEAQ (reference sequence). The CDR3 consists of 15 residues. The CDR3 reads CASSFLQGAVIEQYF. CDR3 bases: TGTGCCAGCAGCTTTTTACAGGGGGCAGTGATCGAGCAGTACTTC. The entire variable domain, with the rest obtained from reference TRBV7-9 and TRBJ2-7, is as follows: DTGVSQNPRHKITKRGQNVTFRCDPISEHNRLYWYRQTLGQGPEFLTYFQNEAQLEKSRLLSDRFSAERPKGSFSTLEIQRTEQGDSAMYLCASSFLQGAVIEQYFGPGTRLTVT.

Note on this clone: A junction end diverges from the germline sequence, so it may reflect a read error. This chain uses TRBV30 with TRBJ1-1, with 9 nucleotides matching TRBD1. In germline, CDR1 is GTSNPN, CDR2 SVGIG (reference sequence). This CDR3 contains 15 residues. CDR3 sequence reads: CGWSRDRVISTEAFF. CDR3 DNA: TGTGGCTGGAGTCGGGACAGGGTGATAAGCACTGAAGCTTTCTTT.

J is TRBJ2-2 and V is TRBV27, with TRBD2 matching over 9 bases. The trim removed 6 bases at V and 5 bases at J, leaving 22 bases unmatched. Germline V lookup: CDR1 MNHEY, CDR2 SMNVEV (reference sequence). CDR3 length equals 20 residues. CDR3 residues: CASSPRLMGGRAVVTGELFF. CDR3 nucleotide sequence: TGTGCCAGCAGCCCTCGATTGATGGGCGGGAGGGCCGTTGTGACCGGGGAGCTGTTTTTT.

DNA of the CDR3: TGCGCCAGCAGCTGGGGGGAGGGTCAGCCCCAGCATTTT. Translation: CASSWGEGQPQHF. V and J are TRBV5-1 and TRBJ1-5; maybe TRBD1 (5 bases). This CDR3 contains 13 residues. Germline loops: CDR1 SGHRS, CDR2 YFSETQ. Deletions cut 3 bases from V and 6 bases from J, with 10 bases between.

The chain uses TRBV6-1 and TRBJ1-1, with 9 bases matching TRBD1. Germline CDR1 is MNHNS and CDR2 is SASEGT. The CDR3 extends over 18 amino acids. Trimming cost V 1 base and J 1 base; bases outside gene matches: 10. CDR3 in amino acids: CASSEGDTGGDWNTEAFF. DNA of the CDR3: TGTGCCAGCAGTGAAGGGGATACAGGGGGCGACTGGAACACTGAAGCTTTCTTT.

The rearrangement links TRBV4-1 to TRBJ2-1, with D tentatively TRBD2 (5 bases). Germline V lookup: CDR1 MGHRA, CDR2 YSYEKL. The V gene lost 2 bases and the J gene lost 0 bases, with 11 bases spanning the gap. This CDR3 region has 16 residues. The CDR3 DNA sequence: TGCGCCAGCAGCCAATCAGGAGGTGCCTCCTACAATGAGCAGTTCTTC. Translated: CASSQSGGASYNEQFF.

The chain combines TRBV19 with TRBJ1-5; 9 nucleotides line up with TRBD1. Germline values: CDR1 LNHDA, CDR2 SQIVND (reference sequence). The trim removed 4 bases at V and 4 bases at J, leaving 2 bases unmatched. This CDR3 comprises 14 residues. The chain's CDR3 is CASSRTGANQPQHF. In nucleotides, the CDR3 is TGTGCCAGTAGTAGGACAGGGGCAAATCAGCCCCAGCATTTT. The full variable domain, in which reference TRBV19 and TRBJ1-5 provide the parts outside the CDR3, is DGGITQSPKYLFRKEGQNVTLSCEQNLNHDAMYWYRQDPGQGLRLIYYSQIVNDFQKGDIAEGYSVSREKKESFPLTVTSAQKNPTAFYLCASSRTGANQPQHFGDGTRLSIL.

The rearrangement links TRBV5-4 to TRBJ1-2; unclear D gene. The CDR3 sequence is 15 residues long. Trimming shortened V by 2 bases and J by 12 bases, and 23 bases separated the two germline ends. Per germline, CDR1 SGHNT and CDR2 YYREEE (reference sequence). The CDR3 bases are TGTGCCAGCAGCTTTAATGGCGCGGGTTTTTATGCAGACACCTTC. Translating it yields CASSFNGAGFYADTF.

This chain links TRBV5-1 with TRBJ1-4, with D possibly being TRBD1 (5 bases). The germline V and J ends were trimmed by 4 bases and 0 bases, with 19 bases remaining between them. Per the germline V gene, CDR1 is SGHRS and CDR2 is YFSETQ. The CDR3 is 18 residues long. In DNA form, the CDR3 reads TGCGCCAGCAGCCCCGGCCCACAGGCAGGAACAACTAATGAAAAACTGTTTTTT. The encoded protein is CASSPGPQAGTTNEKLFF.

This rearrangement joins TRBV11-3 to TRBJ2-2; 10 bases are a match to TRBD1. The J segment lost 5 bases and the V segment lost 4 bases, leaving 13 bases of the junction unmatched. CDR1 and CDR2 from the germline V gene are SGHNT and YENEEA. The CDR3 is made up of 18 amino acids. Written as DNA, the CDR3 is TGTGCCAGCAGCTCGCCGGGATTGACAGGGGGCAGGACCGGGGAGCTGTTTTTT. It encodes CASSSPGLTGGRTGELFF.

This clone showed up just a few times. A read error may account for a junction end that differs from germline. V usage is TRBV6-5 and J usage is TRBJ2-6; 8 nucleotides match TRBD1. Germline assignment: CDR1 MNHEY and CDR2 SVGAGI. This CDR3 contains 15 residues. The CDR3 nucleotides are TGTGCCAGCAGTGTTCAGGGGGCTGGGGCCAACGGCCTGACTTTC. It codes for CASSVQGAGANGLTF.

J is TRBJ1-6 and V is TRBV5-8, with 7 bases that match TRBD1. V lost 4 bases and J lost 5; bases outside the gene matches: 3. This CDR3 has 14 amino acids. Germline CDR1 reads SGHTS; CDR2 reads YDEGEE. The CDR3 region has the DNA TGTGCCAGCAGCCGACAGGGAAATAATTCACCCCTCCACTTT. It encodes CASSRQGNNSPLHF.

Points on this clone: One end of the junction does not line up with germline, which may come from a read error. The chain joins TRBV7-7 to TRBJ2-2, with TRBD2 matching 7 bases. This CDR3 is built from 17 residues. CDR1 and CDR2 (germline): SSHAT, FNYEAQ (reference sequence). The CDR3 loop reads CASSLGHAGVNTGELLF. CDR3 nucleotides: TGTGCTAGCAGCTTAGGCCACGCGGGAGTGAACACCGGGGAGCTGCTTTTT.

This chain connects TRBV5-1 to TRBJ2-7; 9 nucleotides line up with TRBD1. CDR3 length: 15 residues. Germline CDR1 and CDR2: SGHRS and YFSETQ. Germline trimming cut 4 bases from V and 3 bases from J; bases unmatched to any gene: 8. The CDR3 is CASSAPGQGFYEQYF. The CDR3 DNA sequence: TGCGCCAGCAGCGCCCCGGGACAGGGATTCTACGAGCAGTACTTC.

This clone was counted a few times. This chain links TRBV15 with TRBJ2-3; 9 bases map to TRBD2. V dropped 3 bases and J dropped 5; count of bases not matched to a gene: 9. The CDR3 covers 16 residues. The germline gives CDR1 LNHNV, CDR2 YYDKDF (reference sequence). CDR3 sequence (DNA): TGTGCCACCAGCAGGGTTAGCGGGAGCGCTTTAGATACGCAGTATTTT. This translates into CATSRVSGSALDTQYF.

The chain carries TRBV28 and TRBJ1-2; TRBD1 agrees at 9 bases. The V gene's germline CDR1 is MDHEN and CDR2 SYDVKM. The CDR3 sequence is 14 residues long. Unmatched junction bases numbered 7, after V lost 5 bases and J lost 6 bases. This CDR3 is CASSTPTGGDGYTF. The CDR3 DNA follows: TGTGCCAGCAGTACCCCCACAGGGGGCGATGGCTACACCTTC.

The V gene is TRBV18, the J gene TRBJ1-2, with 9 bases fitting TRBD1. Germline V lookup: CDR1 KGHSH, CDR2 LQKENI. The CDR3 is made up of 13 amino acids. The V gene end was trimmed by 5 bases and the J gene end by 8 bases; junction bases not matched to a gene: 6. Written as DNA, the CDR3 is TGTGCCAGCTCAACCGGACAGGGGAGAGGCTACACCTTC. Protein sequence: CASSTGQGRGYTF. Drawing the rest from reference TRBV18 and TRBJ1-2, the complete variable domain is NAGVMQNPRHLVRRRGQEARLRCSPMKGHSHVYWYRQLPEEGLKFMVYLQKENIIDESGMPKERFSAEFPKEGPSILRIQQVVRGDSAAYFCASSTGQGRGYTFGSGTRLTVV.

The V gene is TRBV28, the J gene TRBJ2-7; TRBD1 aligns across 10 bases. The CDR3 is 15 residues long. V lost 7 bases, J lost 2 bases, and 8 bases stayed unmatched. Germline lookup yields CDR1 MDHEN and CDR2 SYDVKM. CDR3 region: CASTLGQGVTYEQYF. The CDR3 DNA is TGTGCCAGCACCCTTGGACAGGGGGTTACCTACGAGCAGTACTTC.

V gene TRBV4-2 combines with J gene TRBJ2-1; 9 bases are shared with TRBD1. Germline V CDR1 and CDR2: LGHNA, YNFKEQ. This CDR3 spans 17 amino acids. V shed 4 bases, J shed 5 bases, and the junction held 12 bases outside the gene matches. CDR3 amino acids: CASSRQSGTGPHNEQFF. The CDR3 bases are TGTGCCAGCAGCCGACAATCCGGGACAGGGCCCCACAATGAGCAGTTCTTC.